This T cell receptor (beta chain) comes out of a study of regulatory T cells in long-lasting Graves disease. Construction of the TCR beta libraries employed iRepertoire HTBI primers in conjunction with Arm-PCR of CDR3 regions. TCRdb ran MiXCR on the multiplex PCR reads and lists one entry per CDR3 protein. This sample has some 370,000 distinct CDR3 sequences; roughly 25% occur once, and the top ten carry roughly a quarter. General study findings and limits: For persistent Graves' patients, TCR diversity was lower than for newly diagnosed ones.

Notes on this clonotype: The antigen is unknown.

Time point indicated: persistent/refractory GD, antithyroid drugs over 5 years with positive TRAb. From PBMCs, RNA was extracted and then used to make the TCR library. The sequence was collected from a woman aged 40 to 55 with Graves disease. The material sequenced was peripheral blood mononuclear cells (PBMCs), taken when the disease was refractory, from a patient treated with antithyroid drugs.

CDR3 residues: CASGGTSRREQYF. The CDR3 DNA sequence: TGTGCCAGCGGGGGGACTAGCCGTCGCGAGCAGTACTTC. The chain carries TRBV28 and TRBJ2-7; 9 nucleotides line up with TRBD2. The CDR3 has 13 amino acids. Germline V lookup: CDR1 MDHEN, CDR2 SYDVKM. V was clipped by 8 bases and J by 6 bases; unmatched bases: 8.